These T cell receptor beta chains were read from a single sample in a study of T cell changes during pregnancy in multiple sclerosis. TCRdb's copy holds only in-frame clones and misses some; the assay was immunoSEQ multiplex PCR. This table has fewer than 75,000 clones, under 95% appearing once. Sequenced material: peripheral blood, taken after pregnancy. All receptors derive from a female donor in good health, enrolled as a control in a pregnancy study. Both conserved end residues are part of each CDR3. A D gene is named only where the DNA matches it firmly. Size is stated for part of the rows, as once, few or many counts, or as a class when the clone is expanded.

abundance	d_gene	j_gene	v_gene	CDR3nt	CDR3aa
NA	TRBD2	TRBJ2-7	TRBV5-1	TGCGCCAGCAGCGCGACTAGCGGGGTCGACGAGCAGTACTTC	CASSATSGVDEQYF
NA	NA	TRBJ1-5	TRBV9	TGTGCCAGCAGCCCCGACGCAGGACTGGGAAAGCAGCCCCAGCATTTT	CASSPDAGLGKQPQHF
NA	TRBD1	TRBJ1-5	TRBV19	TGTGCCAGTAGTGTCCTACAGGGGGCTATCAATCAGCCCCAGCATTTT	CASSVLQGAINQPQHF
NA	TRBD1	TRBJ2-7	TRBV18	TGTGCCAGCTCACGTGGACGGGACAGGGTCCACGAGCAGTACTTC	CASSRGRDRVHEQYF
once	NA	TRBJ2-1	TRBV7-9	TGTGCCAGCGGGCCGTCCCCGCTGGGTTTGGTGAATGAGCAGTTCTTC	CASGPSPLGLVNEQFF
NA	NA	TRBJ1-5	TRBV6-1	TGTGCCAGCAGTGATGTTGTCAGTAAGAGCAATCAGCCCCAGCATTTT	CASSDVVSKSNQPQHF
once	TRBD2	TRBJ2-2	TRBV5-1	TGCGCCACCGGGTCCGGGACTAGCGAAACCGGGGAGCTGTTTTTT	CATGSGTSETGELFF
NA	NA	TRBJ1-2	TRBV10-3	TGTGCCATCAAATCGGCTGGGGGGGGCAGCTATGGCTACACCTTC	CAIKSAGGGSYGYTF
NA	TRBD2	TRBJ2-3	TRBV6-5	TGTGCCAGCAGTTTTTCTAGCGGGAGAACTGCAGATACGCAGTATTTT	CASSFSSGRTADTQYF
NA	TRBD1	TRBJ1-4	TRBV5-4	TGTGCCAGCAGCTTGAAGACAGGGGCCTCAACTAATGAAAAACTGTTTTTT	CASSLKTGASTNEKLFF
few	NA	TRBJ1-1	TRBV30	TGTGCCTGGAAGGGAGGGAGGTTAGAAGCTTTCTTT	CAWKGGRLEAFF
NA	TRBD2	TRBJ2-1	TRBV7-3	TGTGCCAGCAGCTTACAGCGGGAGAATGAGCAGTTCTTC	CASSLQRENEQFF
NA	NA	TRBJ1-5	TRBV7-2	TGTGCCAGCAGCTTCGACGACAGGTGGAATCAGCCCCAGCATTTT	CASSFDDRWNQPQHF
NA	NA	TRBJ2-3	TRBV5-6	TGTGCCAGCAGCTCCCCCTCGGGGAGCGCAGATACGCAGTATTTT	CASSSPSGSADTQYF
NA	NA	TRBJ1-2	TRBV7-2	TGTGCCAGCAGCTTAGAGGGAGACAACTATGGCTACACCTTC	CASSLEGDNYGYTF
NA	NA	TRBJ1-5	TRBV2	TGTGCCAGCAGTGCATCAGGCGGCAATCAGCCCCAGCATTTT	CASSASGGNQPQHF
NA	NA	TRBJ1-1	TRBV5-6	TGTGCCAGCATCCGAGATACGGCAGGGGTGGAATTCACTGAAGCTTTCTTT	CASIRDTAGVEFTEAFF
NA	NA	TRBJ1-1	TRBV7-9	TGTGCCAGCAGCTCGTCGACAGCGAACACTGAAGCTTTCTTT	CASSSSTANTEAFF
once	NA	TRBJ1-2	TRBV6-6	TGTGCCAGCAGCCAGGGCAGGGATGGCTACACCTTC	CASSQGRDGYTF
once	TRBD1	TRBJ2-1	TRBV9	TGTGCCAGCAGCGTAGTAGAGACAGGGGGTGGCAATGAGCAGTTCTTC	CASSVVETGGGNEQFF
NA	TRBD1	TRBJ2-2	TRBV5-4	TGTGCCAGCAGCTTCCCCCAGGGGGCCGGGGAGCTGTTTTTT	CASSFPQGAGELFF
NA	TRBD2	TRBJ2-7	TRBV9	TGTGCCAGCAGCGTAGGCACTAGCGGGAGCGGCGAGCAGTACTTC	CASSVGTSGSGEQYF
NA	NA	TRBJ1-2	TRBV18	TGTGCCAGCTCCCTTTTGGACAGAGATTATGGCTACACCTTC	CASSLLDRDYGYTF
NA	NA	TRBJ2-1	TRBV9	TGTGCCAGCGGTCGAGAGGGTGGCAATGAGCAGTTCTTC	CASGREGGNEQFF
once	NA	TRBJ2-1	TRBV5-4	TGTGCCAGCAGCTACTCTGATCGCTCCTACAATGAGCAGTTCTTC	CASSYSDRSYNEQFF
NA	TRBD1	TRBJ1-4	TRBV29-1	TGCACCACCCCCCCGGCGGGACAGGGGAGTCTGAGTGATGAAAAACTGTTTTTT	CTTPPAGQGSLSDEKLFF
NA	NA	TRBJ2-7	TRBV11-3	TGTGCCAGCAGCTTAGGCCTATTATACGAGCAGTACTTC	CASSLGLLYEQYF
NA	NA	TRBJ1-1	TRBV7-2	TGTGCCAGCAGCCCCCCAGGATTTGGTGGGACTGAAGCTTTCTTT	CASSPPGFGGTEAFF